The clone carrying this TCR beta chain was recorded a few times. Its antigen is unidentified. This entry is derived from a study of vaccination and CD4 T cells after COVID-19. Trimming took 5 bases from V and 7 from J, leaving 11 bases between them. CDR3 length: 12 residues. In germline, CDR1 is SGHVS, CDR2 FQNEAQ. Regarding treatment: roughly 11-day PBMC culture with coronavirus spike peptide pools or control peptides (ViraFEST assay). Cultured CD4+ T cell DNA underwent sequencing with the Oncomine TCR Beta short-read assay. Genomic DNA was drawn out of CD4+ T cells grown in culture. TCRdb reprocessed the PCR reads with MiXCR, giving one entry per CDR3 protein. The sample has about 20,000 distinct CDR3 sequences; about 60% are singletons. Whole-study findings and limits: Convalescent patients had 304 of 307 vaccine-specific clones showing spike mono-reactivity.

The sequenced sample was CD4+ T cells from blood, cultured in vitro. This TCR was sampled from a human donor who had recovered from COVID-19. This sequence joins TRBV7-8 and TRBJ1-2; no reliable D call. The CDR3 region has the DNA TGTGCCAGCAGCGAGGTCTTGAGTGGCTACACCTTC. Its protein product is CASSEVLSGYTF. The full variable domain, in which reference TRBV7-8 and TRBJ1-2 provide the parts outside the CDR3, is GAGVSQSPRYKVAKRGQDVALRCDPISGHVSLFWYQQALGQGPEFLTYFQNEAQLDKSGLPSDRFFAERPEGSVSTLKIQRTQQEDSAVYLCASSEVLSGYTFGSGTRLTVV.